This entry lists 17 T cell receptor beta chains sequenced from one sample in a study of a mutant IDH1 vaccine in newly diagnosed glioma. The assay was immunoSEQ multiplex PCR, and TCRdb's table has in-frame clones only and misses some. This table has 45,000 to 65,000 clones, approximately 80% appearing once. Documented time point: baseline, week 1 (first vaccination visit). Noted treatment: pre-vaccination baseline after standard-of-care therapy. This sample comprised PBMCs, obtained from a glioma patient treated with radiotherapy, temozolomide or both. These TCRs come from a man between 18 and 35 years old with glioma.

The DNA for the CDR3 is TGCGCCAGCAGCCAAGTCCCGGGGACTAGCGGATACAATGAGCAGTTCTTC. Translated, it gives CASSQVPGTSGYNEQFF. The rearrangement uses TRBV4-1 and TRBJ2-1, with 11 bases identical to TRBD2. Germline V gene sequence: CDR1 MGHRA, CDR2 YSYEKL. The CDR3 covers 17 residues. J lost 4 bases, V lost 1 base, and 6 bases had no gene match.

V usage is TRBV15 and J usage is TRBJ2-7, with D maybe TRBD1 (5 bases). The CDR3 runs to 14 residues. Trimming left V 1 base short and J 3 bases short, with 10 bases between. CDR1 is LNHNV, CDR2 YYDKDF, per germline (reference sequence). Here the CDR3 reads CATSRGDSLYEQYF. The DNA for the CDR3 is TGTGCCACCAGCAGAGGAGACAGTCTCTACGAGCAGTACTTC.

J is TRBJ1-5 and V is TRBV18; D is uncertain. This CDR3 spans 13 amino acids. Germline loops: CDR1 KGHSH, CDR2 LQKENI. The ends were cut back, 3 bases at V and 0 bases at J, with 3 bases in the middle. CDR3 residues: CASSPDSNQPQHF. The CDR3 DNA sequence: TGTGCCAGCTCACCCGATAGCAATCAGCCCCAGCATTTT. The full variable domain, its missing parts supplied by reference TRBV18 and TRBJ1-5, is NAGVMQNPRHLVRRRGQEARLRCSPMKGHSHVYWYRQLPEEGLKFMVYLQKENIIDESGMPKERFSAEFPKEGPSILRIQQVVRGDSAAYFCASSPDSNQPQHFGDGTRLSIL.

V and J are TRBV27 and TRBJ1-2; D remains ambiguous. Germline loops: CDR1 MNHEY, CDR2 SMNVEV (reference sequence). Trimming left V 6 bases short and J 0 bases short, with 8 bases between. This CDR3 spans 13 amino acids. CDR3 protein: CASRPEANYGYTF. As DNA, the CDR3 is TGTGCCAGCAGACCGGAAGCTAACTATGGCTACACCTTC.

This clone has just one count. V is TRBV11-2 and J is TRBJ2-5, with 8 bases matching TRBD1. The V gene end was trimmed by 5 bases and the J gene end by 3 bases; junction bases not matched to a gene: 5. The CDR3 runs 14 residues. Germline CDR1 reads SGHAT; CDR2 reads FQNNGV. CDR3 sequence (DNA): TGTGCCAGCAGCCACGGGACAGGAGAAGAGACCCAGTACTTC. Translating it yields CASSHGTGEETQYF.

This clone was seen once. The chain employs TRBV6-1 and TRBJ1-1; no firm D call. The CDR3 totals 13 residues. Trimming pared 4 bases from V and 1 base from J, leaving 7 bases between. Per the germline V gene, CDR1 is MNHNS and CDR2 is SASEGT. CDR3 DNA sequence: TGTGCCAGCAGTGGTAACGCGAACACTGAAGCTTTCTTT. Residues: CASSGNANTEAFF.

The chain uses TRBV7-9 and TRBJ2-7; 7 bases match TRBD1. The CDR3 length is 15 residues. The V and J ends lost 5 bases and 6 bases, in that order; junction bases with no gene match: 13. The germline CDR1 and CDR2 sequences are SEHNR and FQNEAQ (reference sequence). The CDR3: CASSRNRQGRGEQYF. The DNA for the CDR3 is TGTGCCAGCAGCAGAAATCGACAGGGCCGCGGCGAGCAGTACTTC.

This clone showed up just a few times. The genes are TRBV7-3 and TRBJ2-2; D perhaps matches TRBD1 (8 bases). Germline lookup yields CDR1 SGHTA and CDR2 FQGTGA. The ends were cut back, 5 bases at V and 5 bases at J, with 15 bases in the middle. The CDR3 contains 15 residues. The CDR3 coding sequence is TGTGCCAGCAGCCCGACAGGGGAGGGGACCGGGGAGCTGTTTTTT. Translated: CASSPTGEGTGELFF.

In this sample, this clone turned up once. The CDR3 DNA reads TGTGCCAGCAGTTACCTCAGGGGTGATTCACCCCTCCACTTT. Its protein is CASSYLRGDSPLHF. The chain recombines TRBV6-5 with TRBJ1-6; maybe TRBD1 (6 bases). Trimming took off 2 bases at V and 8 bases at J, with 10 bases between the two ends. This CDR3 region has 14 residues. Germline values: CDR1 MNHEY, CDR2 SVGAGI.

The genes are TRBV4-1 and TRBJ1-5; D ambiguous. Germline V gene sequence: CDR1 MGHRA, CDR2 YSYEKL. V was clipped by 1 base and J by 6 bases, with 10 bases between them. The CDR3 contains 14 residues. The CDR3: CASSQGVGIQPQHF. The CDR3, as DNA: TGCGCCAGCAGCCAAGGGGTAGGGATTCAGCCCCAGCATTTT.

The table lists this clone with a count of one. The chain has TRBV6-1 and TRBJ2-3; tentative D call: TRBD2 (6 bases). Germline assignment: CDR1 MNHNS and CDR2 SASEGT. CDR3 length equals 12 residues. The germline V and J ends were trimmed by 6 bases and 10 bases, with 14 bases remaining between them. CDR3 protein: CASSLGTLAQYF. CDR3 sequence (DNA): TGTGCCAGCAGCCTCGGGACTCTGGCGCAGTATTTT.

The CDR3 DNA reads as TGTGCCAGCGAGGCTCTGGCTGAAGCTTTCTTT. This encodes CASEALAEAFF. V usage is TRBV2 and J usage is TRBJ1-1, with D unclear. The V gene lost 8 bases and the J gene lost 6 bases, with 10 bases spanning the gap. Germline V CDR1 and CDR2: SNHLY, FYNNEI. CDR3 length: 11 residues.

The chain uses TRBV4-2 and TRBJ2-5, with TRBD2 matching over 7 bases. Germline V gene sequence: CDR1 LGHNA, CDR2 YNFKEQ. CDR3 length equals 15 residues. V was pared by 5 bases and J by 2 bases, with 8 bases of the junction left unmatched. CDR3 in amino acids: CASSKMERGQETQYF. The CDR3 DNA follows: TGTGCCAGCAGCAAAATGGAGCGGGGTCAAGAGACCCAGTACTTC.

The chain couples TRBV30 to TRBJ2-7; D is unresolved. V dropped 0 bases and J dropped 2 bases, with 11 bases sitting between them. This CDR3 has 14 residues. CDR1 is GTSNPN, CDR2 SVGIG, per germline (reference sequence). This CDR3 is CAWSVPRSPYEQYF. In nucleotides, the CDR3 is TGTGCCTGGAGTGTTCCCCGGAGTCCCTACGAGCAGTACTTC.

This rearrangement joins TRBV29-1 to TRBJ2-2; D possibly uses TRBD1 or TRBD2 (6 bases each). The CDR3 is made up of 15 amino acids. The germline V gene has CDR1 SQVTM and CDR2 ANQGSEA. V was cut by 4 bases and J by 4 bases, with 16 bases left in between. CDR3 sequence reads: CSVGGPGASTGELFF. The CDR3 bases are TGCAGCGTTGGGGGCCCGGGGGCGAGCACCGGGGAGCTGTTTTTT.

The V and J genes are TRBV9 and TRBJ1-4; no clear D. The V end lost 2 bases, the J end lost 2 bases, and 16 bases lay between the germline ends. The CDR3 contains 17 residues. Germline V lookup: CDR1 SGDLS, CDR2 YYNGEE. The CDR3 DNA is TGTGCCAGCAGCGTTGAGGGTGGGGATTCGACTAATGAAAAACTGTTTTTT. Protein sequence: CASSVEGGDSTNEKLFF.

The CDR3 sequence: CASSMGGNYGYTF. The CDR3 coding sequence is TGTGCCAGTAGTATGGGGGGAAACTATGGCTACACCTTC. V is TRBV19 and J is TRBJ1-2; D is possibly TRBD1 (5 bases). This CDR3 has 13 amino acids. Germline V CDR1 and CDR2: LNHDA, SQIVND (reference sequence). The germline V and J ends were trimmed by 3 bases and 2 bases, with 7 bases remaining between them.